Each of the 22 T cell receptor beta chains below was sequenced from the same sample in a study of T cell responses to AZD1222 COVID-19 vaccine. Sequencing used immunoSEQ multiplex PCR; TCRdb keeps in-frame clones, though not all of them. Among about 160,000 clones listed, over 75% were seen once. This specimen consisted of peripheral blood, obtained 28 days after the second AZD1222 dose. The receptors stem from an adult who received the AZD1222 COVID-19 vaccine.

In regard to this clone: The sample has other DNA sequences that encode this CDR3 too. The chain carries TRBV9 and TRBJ2-1; 9 positions match TRBD2. CDR1 is SGDLS and CDR2 is YYNGEE in the germline V gene. The CDR3 runs 15 residues. V shed 0 bases and J 2 bases; nucleotides not matched to a gene: 0. DNA for the CDR3: TGTGCCAGCAGCGTAGGCGGGGGGGCCTACAATGAGCAGTTCTTC. Amino acids: CASSVGGGAYNEQFF.

The chain recombines TRBV12-3 or TRBV12-4 with TRBJ1-2; D is unresolved. CDR3 length equals 12 residues. Trimming removed 3 bases from V and 5 bases from J, with 7 bases in between. The CDR3 coding sequence is TGTGCCAGCAGTTTGCCCCCGTATGGCTACACCTTC. Its translation is CASSLPPYGYTF.

The chain has TRBV7-9 and TRBJ1-4, with D possibly TRBD1 on 5 matching bases. Trimming cost V 2 bases and J 3 bases, with 13 bases left between them. The CDR3 is 16 residues long. Per the germline V gene, CDR1 is SEHNR and CDR2 is FQNEAQ (reference sequence). CDR3: CASSLQVTGPNEKLFF. CDR3 nucleotides: TGTGCCAGCAGCTTACAGGTCACAGGACCTAATGAAAAACTGTTTTTT.

The gene calls are TRBV19 and TRBJ1-5; 11 nucleotides match TRBD1. The CDR3 is made up of 18 amino acids. Germline CDR1 LNHDA, CDR2 SQIVND (reference sequence). With 5 bases clipped from V and 2 bases from J, the junction kept 11 bases outside the gene matches. CDR3 bases: TGTGCCAGTAGTCAATGGGACAGGGGGGCGGGAGGCAATCAGCCCCAGCATTTT. Amino acid sequence: CASSQWDRGAGGNQPQHF.

The table lists this clone with a count of one. The rearrangement joins TRBV3-1 (or the pseudogene TRBV3-2) to TRBJ2-5, with D tentatively TRBD2 (6 bases). This CDR3 has 13 amino acids. In germline, CDR1 is LGHDT, CDR2 YNNKEL (reference sequence). The V end was cut by 6 bases, the J end by 4 bases, with 12 bases between. CDR3 DNA sequence: TGTGCCAGCAGTCAGGGACTGCTAGAGACCCAGTACTTC. This sequence encodes CASSQGLLETQYF.

The genes are TRBV5-1 and TRBJ1-1, with 9 bases identical to TRBD1. The germline gives CDR1 SGHRS, CDR2 YFSETQ. CDR3 size: 16 residues. After removal of 0 bases from V and 7 bases from J, the junction contained 10 bases not matched to a gene. CDR3 sequence reads: CASSLARQGEGFEAFF. The CDR3 DNA reads TGCGCCAGCAGCTTGGCCCGACAGGGGGAAGGGTTTGAAGCTTTCTTT.

CDR3: CAWSPGHSFAFF. CDR3 bases: TGTGCCTGGAGTCCGGGACACTCTTTTGCCTTCTTT. The chain joins TRBV30 to TRBJ1-1; D perhaps matches TRBD1 (6 bases). The V and J ends lost 2 bases and 14 bases respectively, with 18 bases between them. CDR1 GTSNPN and CDR2 SVGIG come from the germline V gene (reference sequence). CDR3 length: 12 residues.

The chain recombines TRBV24-1 with TRBJ2-7; 9 bases match TRBD1. Per germline, CDR1 KGHDR and CDR2 SFDVKD. This CDR3 has 15 amino acids. The trim removed 5 bases at V and 4 bases at J, leaving 8 bases unmatched. The CDR3 protein is CATSGFGQGKYEQYF. CDR3 nucleotides: TGTGCCACCAGTGGATTTGGACAGGGGAAATACGAGCAGTACTTC.

The rearrangement joins TRBV6-5 to TRBJ1-4; tentatively, D is TRBD1 (6 bases). There are 16 residues in the CDR3. V shed 0 bases and J shed 7 bases, with 15 bases lying between them. From germline, CDR1 is MNHEY and CDR2 SVGAGI. CDR3 coding DNA: TGTGCCAGCAGTTACTCGAGAACTGGGGGCACTGAAAAACTGTTTTTT. Its protein product is CASSYSRTGGTEKLFF.

This sequence joins TRBV7-9 and TRBJ2-7; D is unresolved. With 5 bases removed from V and 2 bases from J, the gap between germline ends came to 10 bases. Germline CDR1 reads SEHNR; CDR2 reads FQNEAQ (reference sequence). This CDR3 is 13 amino acids long. In nucleotides, the CDR3 is TGTGCCAGCAGCGCATCGGGCCCCTACGAGCAGTACTTC. Amino acid sequence: CASSASGPYEQYF.

The chain links TRBV5-1 to TRBJ2-1; 10 nucleotides line up with TRBD1. Germline CDR1 reads SGHRS; CDR2 reads YFSETQ. V lost 4 bases, J lost 10 bases, and 14 bases stayed unmatched. This CDR3 is 16 amino acids long. CDR3 protein: CASSVGDRGKGEEQFF. DNA of the CDR3: TGCGCCAGCAGCGTGGGGGACAGGGGAAAGGGAGAAGAGCAGTTCTTC.

Only one count was recorded for this clone. This chain connects TRBV7-2 to TRBJ2-3, with 11 bases aligning to TRBD2. The CDR3 is 16 amino acids. Trimming removed 5 bases from V and 2 bases from J; junction bases left unmatched: 6. Germline V lookup: CDR1 SGHTA, CDR2 FQGNSA. The DNA for the CDR3 is TGTGCCAGCAGCGAATCTAGCGGGGGGATCACAGATACGCAGTATTTT. Protein: CASSESSGGITDTQYF.

The chain has TRBV2 and TRBJ2-1; D is uncertain. The CDR3 loop spans 12 amino acids. The germline V gene has CDR1 SNHLY and CDR2 FYNNEI. Trimming stripped 6 bases from V and 5 bases from J, with 8 bases between. Here the CDR3 reads CASRNSNNEQFF. DNA of the CDR3: TGTGCCAGCAGGAACAGCAACAATGAGCAGTTCTTC. Together with reference TRBV2 and TRBJ2-1, the CDR3 gives the full variable domain: EPEVTQTPSHQVTQMGQEVILRCVPISNHLYFYWYRQILGQKVEFLVSFYNNEISEKSEIFDDQFSVERPDGSNFTLKIRSTKLEDSAMYFCASRNSNNEQFFGPGTRLTVL.

V gene TRBV5-1 combines with J gene TRBJ1-2; D not certain. V dropped 5 bases and J dropped 4 bases, with 6 bases sitting between them. The CDR3 runs 11 residues. The germline V gene has CDR1 SGHRS and CDR2 YFSETQ. CDR3 residues: CASSVGYGYTF. CDR3 in DNA: TGCGCCAGCAGTGTGGGCTATGGCTACACCTTC.

The chain carries TRBV6-5 and TRBJ1-4; 7 positions match TRBD1. The germline gives CDR1 MNHEY, CDR2 SVGAGI. This CDR3 is built from 13 residues. V trimming: 5 bases; J trimming: 8 bases; junction bases outside the gene matches: 5. CDR3 loop: CASSRQGWEKLFF. DNA of the CDR3: TGTGCCAGCAGTCGACAGGGTTGGGAAAAACTGTTTTTT.

The chain recombines TRBV4-2 with TRBJ2-7, with 7 nucleotides matching TRBD2. The CDR3 length is 14 residues. Trimming removed 5 bases from V and 1 base from J; junction bases left unmatched: 5. Looked up from germline, CDR1 is LGHNA and CDR2 is YNFKEQ. CDR3 region: CASSSLAGSYEQYF. The CDR3 coding sequence is TGTGCCAGCAGCTCGTTAGCGGGTTCCTACGAGCAGTACTTC.

This sequence joins TRBV19 and TRBJ1-1; TRBD1 might be the D (6 bases). The CDR3 totals 13 residues. V was clipped by 3 bases and J by 7 bases, with 12 bases between them. The germline gives CDR1 LNHDA, CDR2 SQIVND (reference sequence). Here the CDR3 reads CASSIRRGLEAFF. The CDR3 coding sequence is TGTGCCAGTAGTATTCGCAGGGGACTTGAAGCTTTCTTT.

The chain couples TRBV18 to TRBJ2-7, with no clear D. Germline CDR1 KGHSH, CDR2 LQKENI. V was cut by 2 bases and J by 4 bases, with 12 bases left in between. There are 14 residues in the CDR3. DNA of the CDR3: TGTGCCAGCTCACCATCGTACAGACTTTACGAGCAGTACTTC. This encodes CASSPSYRLYEQYF.

The chain has TRBV6-5 and TRBJ1-1; no definite D call. V gave up 8 bases and J gave up 0 bases, with 4 bases separating them. Germline V gives CDR1 MNHEY, CDR2 SVGAGI. This CDR3 spans 11 amino acids. Here the CDR3 reads CASHVNTEAFF. In DNA, the CDR3 is TGTGCCAGCCACGTGAACACTGAAGCTTTCTTT.

The V gene is TRBV6-5, the J gene TRBJ2-5, with 11 positions matching TRBD2. The junction had 4 bases not matched to a gene; V was cut back by 5 bases and J by 5 bases. CDR3 length equals 14 residues. Germline V lookup: CDR1 MNHEY, CDR2 SVGAGI. CDR3 DNA sequence: TGTGCCAGCAGTCTAGCGGGGGGTGGGGAGACCCAGTACTTC. This translates into CASSLAGGGETQYF.

This clone was picked up one time. This chain links TRBV6-5 with TRBJ1-5; 10 bases are a match to TRBD1. J was trimmed by 5 bases and V by 6 bases; bases with no gene match: 10. The germline V gene encodes CDR1 MNHEY and CDR2 SVGAGI. This CDR3 has 16 amino acids. CDR3 residues: CASSYTLDRGDQPQHF. DNA for the CDR3: TGTGCCAGCAGCTACACCCTGGACAGGGGGGATCAGCCCCAGCATTTT.

This chain joins TRBV6-1 and TRBJ1-5; D might be TRBD1 (6 bases). This CDR3 has 15 amino acids. V shed 3 bases and J shed 2 bases, with 11 bases lying between them. Germline V gene data show CDR1 as MNHNS and CDR2 as SASEGT. The CDR3 nucleotides are TGTGCCAGCAGTGAGGGGGCCGGTGGCAATCAGCCCCAGCATTTT. As protein: CASSEGAGGNQPQHF.